This TCR beta chain was captured in a study of beta chain features in type 1 diabetes (dated by TCRdb to between 2017 and 2018). For the wider study: Patients and healthy donors did not differ in mean age, gender distribution, total cell number or subset yield. A total of just under 110,000,000 sorted cells were examined across all samples, and RNA yield correlated strongly with the number of cells per subset. In the study, recently diagnosed type 1 diabetes patients and matched healthy donors were compared on the TCRB repertoires of their sorted circulating CD4+ T cell subsets. Regulatory and stem cell-like memory subsets were obtained from only 8 patients and about eight healthy donors, while naive and central memory subsets were obtained from all 28 donors. On the study overall, not on this receptor specifically: PCR may preferentially amplify shorter templates, but because patient and control samples were amplified and corrected together, any resulting skew would affect both groups equally. HLA sub-analyses involved small numbers of individuals, so any influence of HLA type on TCRB rearrangement remained unresolved. Because cDNA was sequenced instead of genomic DNA, activated cells with high expression could be over-represented, although the groups did not differ in activation or CD3 levels. Patients with type 1 diabetes made fewer insertions and deleted more nucleotides at VDJ recombination sites, implying thymic rearrangement abnormalities. Naive, central memory and regulatory TCRB repertoires appeared to be more similar among patients than among healthy donors. Type 1 diabetes patients showed a moderate but significant shortening of TCRB CDR3 length in all four CD4+ subsets.

In its sample, this clone was seen a few times. Its antigen has not been determined. No base qualities exist here, and no much larger clone lies one base off it. V and J are truncated by 5 bases and 4 bases respectively, leaving an intervening sequence of 21 bases. Counted from cysteine to phenylalanine, this CDR3 has 16 amino acids. The CDR3 DNA has 48 bases and is translated from base 1. The germline V gene sets CDR1 to MDHEN and CDR2 to SYDVKM. A single peripheral blood draw of about 116 mL on average was collected from each donor into heparinised tubes. Using a panel that included CD45RO, CCR7, CD25, CD127, CD95 and CD27, naive, central memory, regulatory and stem cell-like memory CD4+ T cells were sorted on a BD FACSAria II. Purity was above 98% for every sorted population. PBMCs were isolated right away by Lymphoprep density gradient centrifugation and were stained directly, without culture. So that batch effects would be minimized, each experiment stained and sorted samples in pairs, pairing one healthy donor with one patient.

The entire isolated RNA was reverse transcribed using the High Capacity cDNA Reverse Transcription Kit, and thus expressed TCRB transcripts were sequenced. Naive, central memory and regulatory T cell samples underwent deep immunoSEQ sequencing, averaging approximately 3.5 million total reads per sample. Sorted cells were lysed in RLT buffer, and RNA was extracted using DNase-treated RNeasy Micro or Mini kits according to cell number. To prevent cross-contamination, each cell subset was processed individually, whereas patient and healthy donor samples were processed jointly. Using the immunoSEQ multiplex PCR, TCRB sequences were amplified from cDNA into 87-bp fragments spanning the CDR3 region. The amplicons were sequenced using the Illumina HiSeq platform. The authors' analysis ran thus. Synthetic template baselines were used to correct PCR bias computationally, reads within Hamming distance 2 were collapsed together, and singletons that could not be merged were discarded. Reads were aligned to IMGT to assign V, D and J genes, CDR3 length, and insertions or deletions at six rearrangement sites. Within each subset, clonotype counts were normalized to sorted cell number, after which true diversity and Gini coefficients were computed with the tcR R package. The overlap coefficient, calculated on TCRB nucleotide sequences, was used to quantify repertoire sharing. Sourced from immuneACCESS, this table was stored by TCRdb with only in-frame sequences that have V and J called. A share of the clones is absent; for the studies checked, an unresolved V gene accounts for under half, and the remainder has no known explanation. V, J and clone size reflect that table, while D and trimming were determined from the DNA. This sample holds more than 300,000 clones; roughly 8% were observed only once. The ten largest account for less than 0.45% of the sample.

Rearrangement joined TRBV28 to TRBJ2-7; the D assignment is uncertain and may be TRBD1 or TRBD2, with 6 bases supporting each. The source of this sequence is a young woman in good health. The sequenced sample was central memory CD4+ T cells from blood. The nucleotide sequence reads as follows: TGTGCCAGCAGTCCCCCACGGGGGCGGATTATTTACGAGCAGTACTTC. Translation gives CASSPPRGRIIYEQYF.